Given below is one T cell receptor (beta chain) in context. As yet, its antigen is unknown. The sample comes from a study of CD8+ T cells in alopecia areata. Study-level points and caveats: Whereas mice showed it more clearly, TCR sharing across patients was murkier, possibly because of HLA.

Researchers picked out CD4+ and CD8+ T cells from PBMCs by sorting. Trimming removed 5 bases from V and 10 bases from J, with 16 bases in between. CDR1 MDHEN and CDR2 SYDVKM come from the germline V gene. The CDR3 runs 13 residues. RNA extraction and reverse transcription yielded cDNA as sequencing template. Some clones are missing from TCRdb's copy, which holds only in-frame ones; the method was immunoSEQ multiplex PCR. The sample yields approximately 98,000 clones, 45% to 60% seen once. Sequences were obtained from NKG2D-low CD8+ T cells sorted from blood. This receptor was obtained from a human donor with alopecia areata. The chain has TRBV28 and TRBJ2-3, with no clear D. CDR3 region: CASSINQVVSQYF. CDR3 bases: TGTGCCAGCAGTATAAATCAGGTAGTGTCGCAGTATTTT.